This entry lists 2 T cell receptor beta chains sequenced from one sample in a study of shared clonotypes between healthy human individuals. Some clones are missing from TCRdb's copy, which holds only in-frame ones; the method was immunoSEQ multiplex PCR. The table has about 1.5 million clones, about 96% seen once. Source material: naive CD4+ T cells sorted from blood. Subset noted: CD45RA+ positively selected. These receptors were collected from a man aged 25-45 years in good health.

The rearrangement links TRBV19 to TRBJ2-7; 8 bases match TRBD1. The CDR3 runs to 14 residues. V lost 8 bases, J lost 5 bases, and 11 bases stayed unmatched. Germline V CDR1 and CDR2: LNHDA, SQIVND (reference sequence). The chain's CDR3 is CASGLGRGQNEQYF. CDR3 DNA: TGTGCCAGTGGGCTCGGCAGGGGGCAAAACGAGCAGTACTTC.

The chain's CDR3 is CASSPIGTSGRVHNEQFF. CDR3 DNA sequence: TGCGCCAGCAGCCCTATAGGGACTAGCGGGAGGGTCCACAATGAGCAGTTCTTC. This chain joins TRBV4-1 and TRBJ2-1; 16 bases are a match to TRBD2. V trimming: 4 bases; J trimming: 5 bases; junction bases outside the gene matches: 8. Germline V lookup: CDR1 MGHRA, CDR2 YSYEKL. CDR3 length equals 18 residues.